These 18 T cell receptor beta chains came from one sample sequenced in a study of tissue T cells after allogeneic stem cell transplantation. Repertoires were generated with immunoSEQ multiplex PCR, while TCRdb's copy carries only in-frame clones and drops some. The table lists fewer than 4,000 clones, roughly 44% of them singletons. Regarding time point: mouse harvest day 14 after allogeneic transplant. Each mouse received 10^7 T-cell-depleted marrow cells plus 10^6 splenic CD5+ T cells by tail vein. The sample consisted of gut tissue. These receptors all come from a female BALB/c mouse given C57BL/6 T cells with graft-versus-host disease after an allogeneic hematopoietic cell transplant.

A note on this clone: Mouse gene names and germline throughout. The CDR3 end falls 1 residue outside the read, so it is completed with the germline J gene. The chain couples TRBV26 to TRBJ2-5; 9 bases are shared with TRBD2. The CDR3 extends over 13 amino acids. Losses at the gene ends were 6 bases for V and 4 bases for J; bases not matched to a gene: 2. Germline loops: CDR1 KGHPV, CDR2 FQNQEV (reference sequence). The CDR3 DNA, read in part, is TGTGCCAGCAGCCGGACTGGGGAAGACACCCAGTAC. Protein: CASSRTGEDTQY. The entire CDR3 reads CASSRTGEDTQYF.

A remark on this clone: Gene names and germline match the mouse. The read falls 1 residue short of the CDR3 end, and the missing part is taken from the germline J gene. The chain combines TRBV15 with TRBJ1-2; TRBD1 agrees at 8 bases. CDR3 length: 14 amino acids. The germline V gene encodes CDR1 SGHND and CDR2 FRSKSL. The junction had 4 bases not matched to a gene; V was cut back by 6 bases and J by 1 base. CDR3 loop: CASSLDRGNSDYTF. The CDR3 DNA, read in part, is TGTGCCAGCAGCCTCGACAGGGGAAACTCCGACTACACC.

A few counts support this clone. The gene symbols are mouse symbols. The CDR3 goes on 1 residue after the read ends, and that part is filled in from the germline J gene. The V and J genes are TRBV19 and TRBJ2-1, with D tentatively TRBD2 (7 bases). The CDR3 runs 14 residues. The germline gives CDR1 FNHDT, CDR2 SITEND (reference sequence). Deletions cut 1 base from V and 4 bases from J, with 9 bases between. The CDR3 is CASSILGAYAEQFF. CDR3 DNA (partial): TGTGCCAGCAGTATACTGGGGGCATATGCTGAGCAGTTC.

Remarks on this clone: Each gene name is a mouse one. The CDR3 end falls 1 residue outside the read, so it is completed with the germline J gene. The V and J genes are TRBV30 and TRBJ2-7, with a possible D match to TRBD2 (5 bases). CDR3 size: 12 residues. Trimming shortened V by 3 bases and J by 5 bases, and 11 bases separated the two germline ends. Germline V gene sequence: CDR1 SQVVS, CDR2 ANEGSEA. The sequenced part of the CDR3 DNA is TGTAGTTCTAGGCCGGGCTGGGATGAACAGTAC. As protein: CSSRPGWDEQY. The whole CDR3 protein is CSSRPGWDEQYF.

About this clone: Gene names denote mouse genes. Read data end 1 residue before the CDR3 end; the end is taken from the germline J gene. The J gene is TRBJ1-1, the V gene TRBV26; 8 bases are a match to TRBD1. V lost 5 bases to trimming and J lost 0 bases; unmatched junction nucleotides: 2. The germline CDR1 and CDR2 sequences are KGHPV and FQNQEV (reference sequence). CDR3 size: 14 residues. The CDR3 bases that were read are TGTGCCAGCAGTTGGGGACAGGCAAACACAGAAGTCTTC. Translating it yields CASSWGQANTEVF. The full-length CDR3 reads as CASSWGQANTEVFF.

Worth noting for this clone: Mouse germline and gene names are used. The sequenced fragment ends 1 residue before the CDR3 boundary, so the rest is inferred from the germline J gene. This rearrangement joins TRBV19 to TRBJ2-4, with a possible D match to TRBD2 (5 bases). Trimming left V 2 bases short and J 2 bases short, with 6 bases between. The CDR3 covers 13 residues. CDR1 FNHDT and CDR2 SITEND come from the germline V gene (reference sequence). Incomplete CDR3 DNA: TGTGCCAGCAGTATCTGGGCTCAAAACACCTTGTAC. It yields the protein CASSIWAQNTLY. In full, the CDR3 reads CASSIWAQNTLYF.

This clone was observed a few times. Gene and germline names: mouse. The read ends 1 residue shy of where the CDR3 ends; the end is completed using the germline J gene. The J gene is TRBJ1-5, the V gene TRBV23; the table's D call, TRBD1, was not checked against the DNA. CDR1 and CDR2 (germline): KGHTA, FQNQQP. The CDR3 runs 14 residues. The DNA read from the CDR3 is TGCTCCAGCAGTCAACAGGTTAACAACCAGGCTCCGCTT. Translated, it gives CSSSQQVNNQAPL. The full CDR3 is CSSSQQVNNQAPLF.

Points on this clone: The gene names given are mouse names. The CDR3 DNA, read in part, is TGTGCCAGCAGTCGGCAGACATCCAACGAAAGATTATTT. Residues: CASSRQTSNERLF. The entire CDR3 is CASSRQTSNERLFF. The rearrangement uses TRBV26 and TRBJ1-4; D gene uncertain. With the read ending 1 residue before the CDR3 end, the germline J gene is used to fill in that end. The germline V gene has CDR1 KGHPV and CDR2 FQNQEV (reference sequence). This CDR3 has 14 amino acids. Trimming left V 4 bases short and J 2 bases short, with 8 bases between.

Turning to this clone: Gene names are mouse gene names. The CDR3 goes on 1 residue after the read ends, and that part is filled in from the germline J gene. The rearrangement links TRBV23 to TRBJ2-2. The CDR3 is 16 residues long. Germline V gives CDR1 KGHTA, CDR2 FQNQQP. The CDR3 protein is CSSSQSTRGGTGQLYF. Incomplete CDR3 DNA: TGCTCCAGCAGTCAATCGACCAGGGGGGGCACCGGGCAGCTCTAC. The complete variable domain, with remaining parts taken from reference TRBV23 and TRBJ2-2, reads DAAVTQKPRYLIKMKGQEAEMKCIPEKGHTAVFWYQQKQSKELKFLIYFQNQQPLDQIDMVKERFSAVCPSSSLCSLGIRTCEAEDSALYLCSSSQSTRGGTGQLYFGEGSKLTVL.

A remark on this clone: Here the gene names and germline are mouse. The DNA ends 1 residue before the CDR3 does, and the rest of the CDR3 is filled in from the germline J gene. V gene TRBV3 combines with J gene TRBJ2-4; the D is unclear. V gave up 5 bases and J gave up 4 bases, with 4 bases separating them. There are 11 residues in the CDR3. Germline CDR1 and CDR2: SNHLY and FYNGKV (reference sequence). CDR3 residues: CASSLKNTLYF. The sequenced part of the CDR3 DNA is TGTGCCAGCAGCCTTAAAAACACCTTGTAC.

This clone is deemed medium-sized. Gene names are mouse gene names. The read halts 1 residue ahead of the CDR3 end, with the missing end drawn from the germline J gene. The chain joins TRBV13-1 to TRBJ2-7; D uncertain. With 3 bases removed from V and 7 bases from J, the gap between germline ends came to 11 bases. CDR3 size: 12 residues. CDR1 and CDR2 from the germline V gene are NSHNY and SYGAGN. The CDR3 DNA, read in part, is TGTGCCAGCAGTGCAAGGGCGGGGGAACAGTAC. This sequence encodes CASSARAGEQY. The full CDR3 is CASSARAGEQYF.

To note about this clone: The gene symbols are mouse symbols. Read sequence stops 1 residue before the CDR3 end, and the germline J gene provides the missing end. The genes are TRBV26 and TRBJ1-1; TRBD1 agrees at 7 bases. The V segment lost 4 bases and the J segment 7 bases; nucleotides outside the gene matches: 0. CDR3 length: 11 amino acids. The germline gives CDR1 KGHPV, CDR2 FQNQEV (reference sequence). This CDR3 is CASSRQGEVFF. The CDR3 DNA, read in part, is TGTGCCAGCAGTCGACAGGGAGAAGTCTTC.

Note on this clone: Genes here carry mouse names. The part of the CDR3 DNA that was read is TGTGCAAGCAGCTTCAGGGGCCAAGACACCCAGTAC. It codes for CASSFRGQDTQY. From start to end, the CDR3 is CASSFRGQDTQYF. The rearrangement uses TRBV16 and TRBJ2-5; TRBD1 is a possible D gene (6 bases). From the germline J gene comes the end of the CDR3, since the read stops 1 residue before it. The ends were cut back, 3 bases at V and 2 bases at J, with 6 bases in the middle. Per the germline V gene, CDR1 is SGHSA and CDR2 is FRNQAP. CDR3 size: 13 residues.

This clone appeared a single time. Any gene name here is a mouse gene name. The read stops 1 residue short of the end of the CDR3; the missing end is completed from the germline J gene. The chain joins TRBV16 to TRBJ2-5, with a weak D call TRBD2 (6 bases). Germline CDR1 reads SGHSA; CDR2 reads FRNQAP. V lost 3 bases to trimming and J lost 5 bases, with 9 bases between them. This CDR3 spans 13 amino acids. The CDR3 reads CASSFTGSDTQYF. The sequenced part of the CDR3 DNA is TGTGCAAGCAGCTTTACTGGGTCAGACACCCAGTAC.

On this clone itself: The gene names given are mouse names. The read stops 1 residue short of the end of the CDR3; the missing end is completed from the germline J gene. The identical CDR3 is also encoded by other nucleotide sequences in the sample. The J gene is TRBJ2-7, the V gene TRBV26; 10 nucleotides match TRBD2. CDR1 and CDR2 (germline): KGHPV, FQNQEV (reference sequence). After removal of 5 bases from V and 4 bases from J, the junction contained 2 bases not matched to a gene. The CDR3 sequence is 13 residues long. CDR3 DNA, as far as it was read: TGTGCCAGCAGTTTACTGGGGGGGTATGAACAGTAC. This gives the protein CASSLLGGYEQY. The whole CDR3 sequence reads CASSLLGGYEQYF.

By share, this clone ranks as medium-sized. The germline and genes are mouse ones. The missing CDR3 end, 1 residue past where the read stops, is filled in from the germline J gene. The chain links TRBV16 to TRBJ1-2; no firm D call. This CDR3 is built from 13 residues. Between the trimmed V and J ends, which lost 1 base and 1 base, there was a span of 4 bases. The germline V gene encodes CDR1 SGHSA and CDR2 FRNQAP. The CDR3 loop reads CASSLAGNSDYTF. The CDR3 DNA, read in part, is TGTGCAAGCAGCTTAGCGGGAAACTCCGACTACACC.

In this sample, this clone turned up once. Gene names are mouse gene names. The CDR3 end lies 1 residue beyond the end of the read and is filled in from the germline J gene. The chain carries TRBV3 and TRBJ1-5, with D perhaps matching TRBD1 (5 bases). The V gene's germline CDR1 is SNHLY and CDR2 FYNGKV (reference sequence). This CDR3 comprises 13 residues. The V and J ends lost 3 bases and 3 bases respectively, with 6 bases between them. CDR3 DNA, as far as it was read: TGTGCCAGCAGCTTCAGGGCCAACCAGGCTCCGCTT. This encodes CASSFRANQAPL. The CDR3, in full, reads CASSFRANQAPLF.

As regards this clone: Mouse gene names and germline throughout. The read stops 1 residue short of the end of the CDR3; the missing end is completed from the germline J gene. This chain uses TRBV26 with TRBJ2-2; 10 bases fit TRBD2. J lost 1 base, V lost 3 bases, and 5 bases had no gene match. CDR3 length: 17 amino acids. The germline gives CDR1 KGHPV, CDR2 FQNQEV (reference sequence). The sequenced part of the CDR3 DNA is TGTGCCAGCAGTCTCCCGACTGGGGGGCTAAACACCGGGCAGCTCTAC. Amino acid sequence: CASSLPTGGLNTGQLY. The full CDR3 is CASSLPTGGLNTGQLYF.